The 20 T cell receptor beta chains in this list originate from one sample, sequenced in a study of response to subunit inactivated influenza vaccine. MiXCR was run by TCRdb on the RT-PCR reads, yielding one entry per CDR3 protein. The sample contains more than 450,000 distinct CDR3 sequences, 10% to 15% of which appear only once. The source material was PBMCs from blood, sampled on the day of vaccination. These receptors were taken from a man aged 45-65 years who received an inactivated influenza vaccine.

This chain links TRBV4-1 with TRBJ1-1, with 7 bases matching TRBD1. The ends lost 2 bases at V and 5 bases at J; junction bases unmatched: 8. Germline V gives CDR1 MGHRA, CDR2 YSYEKL. The CDR3 spans 15 residues. As DNA, the CDR3 is TGCGCCAGCAGCCAATGGCCGACAGGGAGAACTGAAGCTTTCTTT. Translated, it gives CASSQWPTGRTEAFF.

This clonotype was detected ten times or more. Written as DNA, the CDR3 is TGTGCCAGCAGTTACAGGCTAGCGGGAGGTAACAATGAGCAGTTCTTC. Residues: CASSYRLAGGNNEQFF. This chain links TRBV6-5 with TRBJ2-1, with TRBD2 identical over 11 bases. This CDR3 is 16 amino acids long. Trimming cost V 2 bases and J 5 bases; bases outside gene matches: 5. In germline, CDR1 is MNHEY, CDR2 SVGAGI.

This clonotype has just a few counts. The rearrangement joins TRBV29-1 to TRBJ2-7; maybe TRBD2 (5 bases). Germline values: CDR1 SQVTM, CDR2 ANQGSEA. CDR3 length: 11 residues. V was trimmed by 6 bases and J by 5 bases, leaving 11 bases between them. Here the CDR3 reads CSVAEGHEQYF. The CDR3, as DNA: TGCAGCGTCGCCGAGGGCCACGAGCAGTACTTC.

The chain links TRBV12-3 or TRBV12-4 to TRBJ2-7, with 11 positions matching TRBD2. V lost 6 bases, J lost 3 bases, and 4 bases stayed unmatched. The length of the CDR3 is 14 residues. The CDR3 nucleotides are TGTGCCAGCAGGCTGACTAGCGGGGACTACGAGCAGTACTTC. Translated: CASRLTSGDYEQYF.

The chain combines TRBV18 with TRBJ1-1, with D possibly TRBD1 on 6 matching bases. V lost 3 bases and J lost 8, with 13 bases in between. There are 13 residues in the CDR3. The germline gives CDR1 KGHSH, CDR2 LQKENI. CDR3 sequence reads: CASSPGNRVEAFF. The CDR3 coding sequence is TGTGCCAGCTCACCTGGCAACAGGGTAGAAGCTTTCTTT.

This chain uses TRBV12-3 or TRBV12-4 with TRBJ2-1; TRBD2 matches 11 bases. The CDR3 length is 17 residues. V dropped 6 bases and J dropped 6; count of bases not matched to a gene: 13. DNA for the CDR3: TGTGCCAGCAGCCTGCCCGGTCCGGGACTAGCGGCCAATGAGCAGTTCTTC. Its translation is CASSLPGPGLAANEQFF.

This clonotype occurred a few times. The chain employs TRBV5-1 and TRBJ2-3; D ambiguous. The CDR3 totals 17 residues. V dropped 2 bases and J dropped 2 bases, with 18 bases sitting between them. Germline values: CDR1 SGHRS, CDR2 YFSETQ. The CDR3 bases are TGCGCCAGCAGCTTTTTTTCAGCCCTTTCCGCCACAGATACGCAGTATTTT. Amino acids: CASSFFSALSATDTQYF.

This clonotype was seen only a few times. This sequence joins TRBV5-1 and TRBJ2-4; perhaps TRBD2 as D (7 bases). Trimming cost V 0 bases and J 8 bases, with 12 bases left between them. There are 14 residues in the CDR3. Looked up from germline, CDR1 is SGHRS and CDR2 is YFSETQ. This CDR3 is CASSLGQGRDIQYF. The CDR3, as DNA: TGCGCCAGCAGCTTGGGGCAGGGGAGGGACATTCAGTACTTC.

This clonotype has a handful of counts. V usage is TRBV9 and J usage is TRBJ2-5; D may be TRBD2 (5 bases). V was trimmed by 0 bases and J by 2 bases, leaving 8 bases between them. The germline V gene encodes CDR1 SGDLS and CDR2 YYNGEE. The CDR3 loop spans 14 amino acids. CDR3 sequence reads: CASSVADSQETQYF. The CDR3 DNA follows: TGTGCCAGCAGCGTAGCGGACTCACAAGAGACCCAGTACTTC.

This sequence joins TRBV20-1 and TRBJ1-3; 10 bases are a match to TRBD1. This CDR3 is built from 18 residues. V lost 3 bases, J lost 4 bases, and 15 bases stayed unmatched. Germline assignment: CDR1 DFQATT and CDR2 SNEGSKA (reference sequence). CDR3 in amino acids: CSASPPGQGSGVGNTIYF. CDR3 nucleotides: TGCAGTGCTAGCCCACCGGGACAGGGGAGCGGAGTAGGAAACACCATATATTTT.

This clonotype was found a few times. The gene calls are TRBV4-3 and TRBJ2-3; 11 nucleotides agree with TRBD2. Trimming cost V 3 bases and J 8 bases; bases outside gene matches: 13. Germline V gives CDR1 LGHNA, CDR2 YSLEER. The CDR3 totals 17 residues. CDR3 coding DNA: TGCGCCAGCAGCCAGAACGCACTAGCGGGGGAATCGGGTACGCAGTATTTT. This gives the protein CASSQNALAGESGTQYF.

This clonotype appeared a few times. V is TRBV7-6 and J is TRBJ2-7, with D unclear. Germline CDR1 reads SGHVS; CDR2 reads FNYEAQ. The CDR3 length is 15 residues. The V and J ends lost 5 bases and 2 bases respectively, with 16 bases between them. CDR3 region: CASSPQGMGPYEQYF. The CDR3 nucleotides are TGTGCCAGCAGCCCTCAAGGAATGGGCCCCTACGAGCAGTACTTC.

The rearrangement links TRBV11-2 to TRBJ2-6; no clear D. Germline values: CDR1 SGHAT, CDR2 FQNNGV. There are 15 residues in the CDR3. V was trimmed by 2 bases and J by 3 bases, leaving 8 bases between them. This chain's CDR3 is CASSLREVGANVLTF. CDR3 in DNA: TGTGCCAGCAGCTTAAGAGAGGTTGGGGCCAACGTCCTGACTTTC.

The V call is TRBV6-2 or TRBV6-3, the J call TRBJ1-4; D is unclear. This CDR3 region has 14 residues. Germline CDR1 and CDR2: MNHEY and SVGEGT. V shed 6 bases and J shed 8 bases, with 16 bases lying between them. The DNA of the CDR3 is TGTGCCAGCAGAACGGGAAGGGAGTCCGAAAAACTGTTTTTT. Translation: CASRTGRESEKLFF.

The table lists this clonotype with a few counts. At one of its ends the junction is not consistent with the germline gene, which may arise from a read error. V usage is TRBV7-7 and J usage is TRBJ2-2; TRBD1 aligns across 7 bases. The germline CDR1 and CDR2 sequences are SSHAT and FNYEAQ (reference sequence). The CDR3 contains 15 residues. The DNA of the CDR3 is TGTGCTAGCAGCCGGGACAGTTTAGTAACCGGGGAGCTGTTTTTT. Its protein product is CASSRDSLVTGELFF.

The V gene is TRBV6-2 or TRBV6-3, the J gene TRBJ1-5, with 9 bases fitting TRBD1. Per the germline V gene, CDR1 is MNHEY and CDR2 is SVGEGT. J gave up 2 bases and V 5 bases, and 7 bases lay outside the gene matches. The CDR3 is made up of 16 amino acids. CDR3 sequence reads: CASSPDRGVGNQPQHF. The CDR3 bases are TGTGCCAGCAGTCCGGACAGGGGTGTTGGCAATCAGCCCCAGCATTTT.

The chain joins TRBV7-9 to TRBJ2-7, with a possible D match to TRBD2 (5 bases). V gave up 10 bases and J gave up 2 bases, with 18 bases separating them. CDR1 and CDR2 (germline): SEHNR, FQNEAQ (reference sequence). CDR3 size: 14 residues. The CDR3 DNA sequence: TGTGCCATCACCCTTCCGGGATCACCCTACGAGCAGTACTTC. Protein sequence: CAITLPGSPYEQYF.

The chain couples TRBV12-3 or TRBV12-4 to TRBJ2-2; D possibly uses TRBD1 or TRBD2 (5 bases each). This CDR3 comprises 15 residues. Trimming cost V 2 bases and J 0 bases, with 7 bases left between them. The CDR3 protein is CASSLMGANTGELFF. CDR3 in DNA: TGTGCCAGCAGTTTAATGGGGGCGAACACCGGGGAGCTGTTTTTT.

This clonotype was observed a handful of times. The chain employs TRBV28 and TRBJ2-2; D gene unclear. The V and J ends lost 5 bases and 0 bases respectively, with 10 bases between them. Germline V gives CDR1 MDHEN, CDR2 SYDVKM. This CDR3 contains 15 residues. The CDR3 DNA reads TGTGCCAGCAGTGCTGGACGGGCGAACACCGGGGAGCTGTTTTTT. Translated: CASSAGRANTGELFF. The full variable domain, with the rest looked up from reference TRBV28 and TRBJ2-2, is DVKVTQSSRYLVKRTGEKVFLECVQDMDHENMFWYRQDPGLGLRLIYFSYDVKMKEKGDIPEGYSVSREKKERFSLILESASTNQTSMYLCASSAGRANTGELFFGEGSRLTVL.

The chain carries TRBV6-2 or TRBV6-3 and TRBJ2-7; TRBD1 aligns across 9 bases. CDR3 size: 14 residues. Germline CDR1 and CDR2: MNHEY and SVGEGT. V shed 5 bases and J 5 bases; nucleotides not matched to a gene: 7. CDR3 sequence: CASSPGQGPNEQYF. The CDR3 DNA reads as TGTGCCAGCAGTCCGGGACAGGGTCCCAACGAGCAGTACTTC.